Detailed here is one T cell receptor beta chain. The sample comes from a study of blood T cell repertoires in COVID-19. Study-wide context: Acute and convalescent COVID-19 samples came from the United States, Italy and Spain. In each case, the material was cDNA or gDNA derived from T cells, B-cell-depleted T cells, or PBMCs.

The germline V and J ends were trimmed by 5 bases and 6 bases, with 16 bases remaining between them. Per the germline V gene, CDR1 is SGHTA and CDR2 is FQGNSA. The CDR3 extends over 14 amino acids. As handled by the study authors: By means of reference gene primer amplification, nucleated cell counts were estimated. Profiled with immunoSEQ multiplex PCR; TCRdb holds only in-frame clones, not every one. V and J calls and clone size are given by that table; D and trimming were obtained from the DNA. Among 300,000 to 450,000 clones listed, around 90% were seen once. The genes are TRBV7-2 and TRBJ1-2, with D tentatively TRBD1 (6 bases). Specimen: peripheral blood. The receptor's source is a woman aged 55-70 years with COVID-19, enrolled during active disease. This CDR3 reads CASSSRQARDGYTF. DNA of the CDR3: TGTGCCAGCAGCAGTAGACAGGCCCGCGATGGCTACACCTTC.